This TCR beta chain was captured in a study of T cell responses to AZD1222 COVID-19 vaccine (dated by TCRdb to 2020 to 2023). Looking at the study overall: A total of about 250 trial participants underwent TCR sequencing, of whom about 210 had received two doses of AZD1222 and some 26 had received two doses of the MenACWY control vaccine. Trial participants were enrolled by age into 18-55, 56-69 and 70-plus year subgroups, with 148, 28 and 57 TCR-sequenced participants respectively. The paper's findings and limits, for the study overall: Because no samples from the day 14 peak response were available, repertoires could be characterized only after the peak T cell response. Participants were mostly white British and included more females than males, and it was suggested by the authors that clonal diversity may have been underestimated. Spike-specific TCR breadth and depth rose significantly after two AZD1222 doses compared with day 0 and with MenACWY recipients. The vaccine-associated CD4 TCRs covered the entire spike protein, and the dominant responses fell in regions 160-218 and 743-854. Epitopes outside the regions mutated in the B.1.351 and B.1.1.7 variants were reportedly recognized by nearly half of the unique spike-specific TCRs. The 56-69-year group was small, and its depth increase did not reach significance, likely because of low power. Conclusions about previously exposed vaccinees are limited, since just a handful of AZD1222 recipients were seropositive for SARS-CoV-2 at baseline.

The CDR3 regions of human TCRbeta chains were subjected to immunosequencing. In the original analysis: TCRs in the repertoires were compared against a reference library of SARS-CoV-2-specific TCRs that had been generated with the MIRA antigen-specificity platform. Breadth meant the fraction of unique TCRs that were SARS-CoV-2-associated, whereas depth meant the fraction of total T cells that were SARS-CoV-2-associated. Using the MIRA data, each spike-specific TCR was mapped to the spike region that the TCR reacts to and placed in a CD4 or CD8 class. Log10-transformed breadth and depth values were compared by one-way ANOVA with Sidak's multiple comparisons tests. This is the immuneACCESS table as TCRdb keeps it, with only in-frame sequences that have V and J called. A part of the clones is gone; compared with another copy, unresolved V genes explain less than half, and the rest is unexplained. V and J calls and clone size are given by that table; D and trimming were obtained from the DNA. Counted in this sample were 180,000 or so clones; around nine tenths of them appeared once. Of the sample, about 1.9% falls within the top ten clones.

As concerns this clone: This clone's antigen is unknown. No base quality information exists; no much larger clone differs at one position.

V is cut by 6 bases and J by 9 bases, and the space between the germline ends is 15 bases. Reading from cysteine to phenylalanine, the CDR3 counts 14 amino acids. Only the CDR3 portion is preserved as DNA: 42 bases, with reading frame beginning at the first base. According to the germline V gene, CDR1 reads MNHEY and CDR2 reads SVGAGI. The time point label on this specimen signifies: about 28 days (+/-7) after the second vaccine dose. AZD1222 recipients given second doses at about 4 weeks or at about 12 weeks were pooled, since spike-specific TCR depth and breadth were not found to differ between the two schedules. Vaccinee samples were obtained from the UK trials COV001 and COV002, which included a single-blind randomized controlled phase 2/3 trial of AZD1222 (ChAdOx1 nCoV-19) in healthy adults. Trial participant PBMC samples were collected at day 0 and day 28 after the second dose for TCRbeta chain sequencing.

Here the chain combines TRBV6-5 and TRBJ1-6, and the D gene may be TRBD1, 6 bases matching. Here the sequenced sample was peripheral blood, taken 28 days after the second AZD1222 dose. This clonotype was obtained from an adult who received the AZD1222 COVID-19 vaccine. The CDR3: CASRLQGVVSPLHF. The nucleotide sequence is given as TGTGCCAGCAGATTACAGGGAGTGGTTTCACCCCTCCACTTT.